This T cell receptor beta chain was obtained from a study of blood T cell repertoires in COVID-19. About the research overall: The samples span acute and convalescent COVID-19 from the United States, Italy and Spain.

CDR1 SGDLS and CDR2 YYNGEE come from the germline V gene. This CDR3 is built from 11 residues. Trimming took 3 bases from V and 10 from J, leaving 8 bases between them. Data came from immunoSEQ multiplex PCR; TCRdb stores just in-frame clones and leaves some out. The sample includes over 150,000 clones, 85% of them seen just once. Sequenced material: PBMCs or T cells enriched from blood (not recorded which). The receptor was isolated from a man aged 40-50 years who had recovered from COVID-19. The chain recombines TRBV9 with TRBJ2-1; possibly TRBD2 for D (5 bases). CDR3 nucleotide sequence: TGTGCCAGCAGCGGCCCTAGCGAGCAGTTCTTC. It is translated as CASSGPSEQFF.